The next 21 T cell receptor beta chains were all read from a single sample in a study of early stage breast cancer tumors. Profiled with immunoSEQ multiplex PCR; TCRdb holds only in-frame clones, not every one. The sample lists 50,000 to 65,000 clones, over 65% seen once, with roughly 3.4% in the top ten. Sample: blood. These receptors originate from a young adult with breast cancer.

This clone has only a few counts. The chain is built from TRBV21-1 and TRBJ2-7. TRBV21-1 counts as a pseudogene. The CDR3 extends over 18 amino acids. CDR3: CANQTWTGKAGALYEQYF. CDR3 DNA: TGTGCCAACCAAACCTGGACAGGGAAAGCGGGAGCCCTCTACGAGCAGTACTTC.

CDR3 nucleotides: TGTGCCAGCAGCTTAGGCCAGGGGGGCCCCTACGAGCAGTACTTC. Protein sequence: CASSLGQGGPYEQYF. This rearrangement joins TRBV7-6 to TRBJ2-7; perhaps TRBD1 as D (7 bases). The CDR3 spans 15 residues. Germline V gene sequence: CDR1 SGHVS, CDR2 FNYEAQ. Deletions cut 1 base from V and 2 bases from J, with 12 bases between.

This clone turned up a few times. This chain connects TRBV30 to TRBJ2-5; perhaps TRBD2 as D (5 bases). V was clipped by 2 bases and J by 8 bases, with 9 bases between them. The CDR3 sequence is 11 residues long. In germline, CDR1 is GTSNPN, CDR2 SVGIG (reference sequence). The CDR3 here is CAWSFTGTQYF. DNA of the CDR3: TGTGCCTGGAGTTTTACGGGAACCCAGTACTTC. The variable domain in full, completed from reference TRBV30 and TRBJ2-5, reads SQTIHQWPATLVQPVGSPLSLECTVEGTSNPNLYWYRQAAGRGLQLLFYSVGIGQISSEVPQNLSASRPQDRQFILSSKKLLLSDSGFYLCAWSFTGTQYFGPGTRLLVL.

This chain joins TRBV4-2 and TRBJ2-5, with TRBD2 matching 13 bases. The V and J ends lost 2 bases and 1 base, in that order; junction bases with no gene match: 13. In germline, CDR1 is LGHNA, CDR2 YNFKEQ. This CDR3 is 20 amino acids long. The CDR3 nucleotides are TGTGCCAGCAGCCAAAGTTTACGGACTAGCGGGAGCGGAGGCCAAGAGACCCAGTACTTC. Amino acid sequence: CASSQSLRTSGSGGQETQYF.

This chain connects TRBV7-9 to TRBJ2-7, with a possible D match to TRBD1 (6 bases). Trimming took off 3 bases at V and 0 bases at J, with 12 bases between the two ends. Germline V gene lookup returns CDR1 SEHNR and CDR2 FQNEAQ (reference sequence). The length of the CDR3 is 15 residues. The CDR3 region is CASSFRTENSYEQYF. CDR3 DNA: TGTGCCAGCAGCTTTCGGACAGAGAACTCCTACGAGCAGTACTTC.

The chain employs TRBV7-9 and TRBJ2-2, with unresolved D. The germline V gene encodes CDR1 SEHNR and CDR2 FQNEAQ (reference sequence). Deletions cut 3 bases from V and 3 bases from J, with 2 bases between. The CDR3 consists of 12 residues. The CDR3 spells CASSFDTGELFF. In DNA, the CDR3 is TGTGCCAGCAGCTTCGACACCGGGGAGCTGTTTTTT.

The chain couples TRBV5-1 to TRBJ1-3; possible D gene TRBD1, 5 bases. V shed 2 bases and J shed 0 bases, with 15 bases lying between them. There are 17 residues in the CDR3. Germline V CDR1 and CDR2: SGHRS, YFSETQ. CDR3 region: CASSLIRGESSGNTIYF. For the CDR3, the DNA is TGCGCCAGCAGCTTAATAAGAGGGGAGAGCTCTGGAAACACCATATATTTT.

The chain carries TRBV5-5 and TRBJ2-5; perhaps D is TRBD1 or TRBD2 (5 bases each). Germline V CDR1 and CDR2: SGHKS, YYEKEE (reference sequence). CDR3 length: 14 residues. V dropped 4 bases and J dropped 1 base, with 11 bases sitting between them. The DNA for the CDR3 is TGTGCCAGCAGCCCGGGTGGGGGCCAAGAGACCCAGTACTTC. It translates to CASSPGGGQETQYF.

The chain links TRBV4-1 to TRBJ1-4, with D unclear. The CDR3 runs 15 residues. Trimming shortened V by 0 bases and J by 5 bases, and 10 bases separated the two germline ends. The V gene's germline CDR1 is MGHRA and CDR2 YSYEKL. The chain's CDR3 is CASSQEVQRNEKLFF. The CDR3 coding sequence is TGCGCCAGCAGCCAAGAAGTACAACGCAATGAAAAACTGTTTTTT.

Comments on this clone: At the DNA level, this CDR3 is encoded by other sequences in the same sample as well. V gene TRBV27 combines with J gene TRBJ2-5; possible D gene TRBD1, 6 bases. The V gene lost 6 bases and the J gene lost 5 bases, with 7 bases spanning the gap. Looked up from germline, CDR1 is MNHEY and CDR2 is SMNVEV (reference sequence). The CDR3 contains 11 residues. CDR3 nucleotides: TGTGCCAGCAGGAGGGGGGAGACCCAGTACTTC. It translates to CASRRGETQYF.

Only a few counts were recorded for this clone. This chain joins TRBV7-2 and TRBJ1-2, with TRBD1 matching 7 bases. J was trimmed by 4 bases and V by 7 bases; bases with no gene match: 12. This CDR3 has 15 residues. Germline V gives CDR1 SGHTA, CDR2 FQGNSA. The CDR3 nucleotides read TGTGCCAGCACCCTTGATGACAGGGAGCGCTATGGCTACACCTTC. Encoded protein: CASTLDDRERYGYTF. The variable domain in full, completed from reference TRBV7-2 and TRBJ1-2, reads GAGVSQSPSNKVTEKGKDVELRCDPISGHTALYWYRQSLGQGLEFLIYFQGNSAPDKSGLPSDRFSAERTGGSVSTLTIQRTQQEDSAVYLCASTLDDRERYGYTFGSGTRLTVV.

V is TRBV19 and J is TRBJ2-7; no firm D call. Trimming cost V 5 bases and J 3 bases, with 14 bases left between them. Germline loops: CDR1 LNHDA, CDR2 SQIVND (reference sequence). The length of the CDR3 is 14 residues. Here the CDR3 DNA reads TGTGCCAGTAGTTCCTTAGCTTCCCTCTACGAGCAGTACTTC. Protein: CASSSLASLYEQYF.

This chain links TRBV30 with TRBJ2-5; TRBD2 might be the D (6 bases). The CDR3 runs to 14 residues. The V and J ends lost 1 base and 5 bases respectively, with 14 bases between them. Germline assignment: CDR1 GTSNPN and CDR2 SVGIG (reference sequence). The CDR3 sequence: CAWSAGEPSETQYF. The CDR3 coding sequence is TGTGCCTGGAGTGCGGGAGAGCCGAGCGAGACCCAGTACTTC.

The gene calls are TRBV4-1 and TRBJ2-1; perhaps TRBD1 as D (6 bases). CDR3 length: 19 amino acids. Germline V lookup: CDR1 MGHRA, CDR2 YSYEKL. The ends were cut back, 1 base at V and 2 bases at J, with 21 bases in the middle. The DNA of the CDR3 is TGCGCCAGCAGCCAAGTGAGCCAGGGGTTTGGACAAGCCTACAATGAGCAGTTCTTC. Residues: CASSQVSQGFGQAYNEQFF.

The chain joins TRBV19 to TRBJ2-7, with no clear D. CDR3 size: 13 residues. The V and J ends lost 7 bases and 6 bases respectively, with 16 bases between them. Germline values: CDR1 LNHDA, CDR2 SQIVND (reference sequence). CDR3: CASNQGGVGEQYF. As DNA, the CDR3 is TGTGCCAGTAACCAAGGTGGCGTGGGCGAGCAGTACTTC.

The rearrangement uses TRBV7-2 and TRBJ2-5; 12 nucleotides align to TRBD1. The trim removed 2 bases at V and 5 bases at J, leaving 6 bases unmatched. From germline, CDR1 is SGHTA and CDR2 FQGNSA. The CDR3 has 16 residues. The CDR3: CASSLPGQGAEETQYF. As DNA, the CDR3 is TGTGCCAGCAGCTTACCGGGACAGGGGGCTGAGGAGACCCAGTACTTC.

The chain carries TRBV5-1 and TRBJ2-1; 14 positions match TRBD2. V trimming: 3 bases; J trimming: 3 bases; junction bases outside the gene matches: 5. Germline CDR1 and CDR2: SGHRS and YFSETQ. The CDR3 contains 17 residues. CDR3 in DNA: TGCGCCAGCAGCTCAGGGACTAGCGGGAGTCTCTACAATGAGCAGTTCTTC. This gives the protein CASSSGTSGSLYNEQFF.

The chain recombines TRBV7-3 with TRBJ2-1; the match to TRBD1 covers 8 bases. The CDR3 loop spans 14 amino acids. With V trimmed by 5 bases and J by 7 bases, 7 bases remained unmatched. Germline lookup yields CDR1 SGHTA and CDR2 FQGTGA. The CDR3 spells CASSKPGQVNEQFF. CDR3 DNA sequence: TGTGCCAGCAGCAAACCGGGACAGGTAAATGAGCAGTTCTTC.

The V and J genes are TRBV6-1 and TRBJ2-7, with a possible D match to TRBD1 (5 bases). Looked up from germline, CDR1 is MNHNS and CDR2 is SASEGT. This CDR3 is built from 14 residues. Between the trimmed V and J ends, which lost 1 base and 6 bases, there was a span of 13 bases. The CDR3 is CASSEGGRAVEQYF. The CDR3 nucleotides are TGTGCCAGCAGTGAAGGGGGCAGGGCGGTCGAGCAGTACTTC.

CDR3 DNA: TGCGCCAGCAGCTTAGCATCCGTTAACTATGGCTACACCTTC. Encoded protein: CASSLASVNYGYTF. V and J are TRBV5-1 and TRBJ1-2; D not certain. The V and J ends lost 2 bases and 1 base respectively, with 9 bases between them. The CDR3 is 14 residues long. The germline gives CDR1 SGHRS, CDR2 YFSETQ. Looking up the rest from reference TRBV5-1 and TRBJ1-2 gives the full variable domain: KAGVTQTPRYLIKTRGQQVTLSCSPISGHRSVSWYQQTPGQGLQFLFEYFSETQRNKGNFPGRFSGRQFSNSRSEMNVSTLELGDSALYLCASSLASVNYGYTFGSGTRLTVV.

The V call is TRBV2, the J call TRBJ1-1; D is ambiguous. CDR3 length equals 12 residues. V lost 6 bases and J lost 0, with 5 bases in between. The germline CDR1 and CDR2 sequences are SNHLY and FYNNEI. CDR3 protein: CASRVMNTEAFF. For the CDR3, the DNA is TGTGCCAGCAGGGTAATGAACACTGAAGCTTTCTTT.